The 6 T cell receptor beta chains below come from one sample, sequenced in a study of T cells in pancreatic ductal adenocarcinoma. No neoadjuvant therapy was given to the selected pancreatic ductal adenocarcinoma patients before their surgery. The protocol was immunoSEQ multiplex PCR, while the TCRdb copy is restricted to in-frame clones and leaves out a portion. The sample has over 15,000 clones; more than 75% are singletons. Sequencing input: PBMCs. These TCRs come from a human donor with pancreatic ductal adenocarcinoma.

The chain carries TRBV10-3 and TRBJ1-2; 7 bases match TRBD1. The CDR3 spans 16 residues. The V gene's germline CDR1 is ENHRY and CDR2 SYGVKD. Trimming removed 0 bases from V and 4 bases from J; junction bases left unmatched: 8. CDR3 in amino acids: CAISESGPGQTYGYTF. CDR3 in DNA: TGTGCCATCAGTGAGTCTGGACCGGGACAGACCTATGGCTACACCTTC.

Only one count was recorded for this clone. The rearrangement joins TRBV20-1 to TRBJ1-1, with D unresolved. Trimming took off 6 bases at V and 1 base at J, with 6 bases between the two ends. CDR3 length: 11 amino acids. Per germline, CDR1 DFQATT and CDR2 SNEGSKA (reference sequence). CDR3 in DNA: TGCAGTGCGCGACCGAACACTGAAGCTTTCTTT. Its translation is CSARPNTEAFF.

The chain carries TRBV27 and TRBJ2-7; 8 positions agree with TRBD1. The CDR3 totals 14 residues. V was clipped by 1 base and J by 6 bases; unmatched bases: 5. CDR1 is MNHEY and CDR2 is SMNVEV in the germline V gene (reference sequence). The CDR3, as DNA: TGTGCCAGCAGTTTATTGACAGGGGTCGGCGAGCAGTACTTC. This translates into CASSLLTGVGEQYF.

This clone turned up a few times. V usage is TRBV19 and J usage is TRBJ1-1; 8 bases are a match to TRBD1. This CDR3 has 14 amino acids. Looked up from germline, CDR1 is LNHDA and CDR2 is SQIVND (reference sequence). V dropped 8 bases and J dropped 2; count of bases not matched to a gene: 7. The chain's CDR3 is CASCYRGGNTEAFF. In DNA, the CDR3 is TGTGCCAGTTGCTACAGGGGGGGAAACACTGAAGCTTTCTTT.

The gene calls are TRBV11-2 and TRBJ1-4, with D possibly TRBD1 on 6 matching bases. The length of the CDR3 is 15 residues. V gave up 3 bases and J gave up 4 bases, with 12 bases separating them. Germline CDR1 SGHAT, CDR2 FQNNGV. CDR3 sequence reads: CASSLGGAGNEKLFF. Here the CDR3 DNA reads TGTGCCAGCAGCTTGGGGGGCGCTGGTAATGAAAAACTGTTTTTT.

The CDR3 nucleotides are TGTGCCAGCAGCTATCGGGACAGGGGAGCTAACTATGGCTACACCTTC. Translated: CASSYRDRGANYGYTF. The chain carries TRBV7-2 and TRBJ1-2; TRBD1 agrees at 10 bases. The germline V gene encodes CDR1 SGHTA and CDR2 FQGNSA. The CDR3 has 16 amino acids. V dropped 4 bases and J dropped 0; count of bases not matched to a gene: 5.